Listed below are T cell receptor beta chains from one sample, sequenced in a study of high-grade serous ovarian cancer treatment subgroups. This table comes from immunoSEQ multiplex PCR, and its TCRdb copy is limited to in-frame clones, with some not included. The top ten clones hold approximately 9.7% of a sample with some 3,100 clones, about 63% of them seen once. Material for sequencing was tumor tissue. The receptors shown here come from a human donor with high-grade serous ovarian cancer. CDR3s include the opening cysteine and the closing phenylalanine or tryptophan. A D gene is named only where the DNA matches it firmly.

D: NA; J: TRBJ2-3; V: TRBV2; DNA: TGTGCCAGCAGTGGGGTGTACCCCACAGATACGCAGTATTTT; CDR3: CASSGVYPTDTQYF
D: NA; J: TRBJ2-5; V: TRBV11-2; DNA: TGTGCCAGCAGCTCGGGGAGGAGGTCCAAAGAGACCCAGTACTTC; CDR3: CASSSGRRSKETQYF
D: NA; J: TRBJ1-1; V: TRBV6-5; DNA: TGTGCCAGCACCGCGGCCGGGGTACGCACTGAAGCTTTCTTT; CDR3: CASTAAGVRTEAFF
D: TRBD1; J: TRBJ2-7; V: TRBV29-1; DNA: TGCAGCGCCGGTGACACCGGGACAGGGATCTCCTACGAGCAGTACTTC; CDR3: CSAGDTGTGISYEQYF
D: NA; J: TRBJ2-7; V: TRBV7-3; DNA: TGTGCCAGCAGCCAGGGTGGAGGGTCCTACGAGCAGTACTTC; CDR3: CASSQGGGSYEQYF
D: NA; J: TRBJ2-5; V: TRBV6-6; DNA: TGTGCCAGCACCGAGCAGGAGACCCAGTACTTC; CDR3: CASTEQETQYF
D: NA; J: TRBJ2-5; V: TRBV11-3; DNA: TGTGCCAGCAGCCAGGAAGAGACCCAGTACTTC; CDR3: CASSQEETQYF
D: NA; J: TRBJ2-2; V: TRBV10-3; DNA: TGTGCCATCAGTGAACGGGGAACGAACACCGGGGAGCTGTTTTTT; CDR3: CAISERGTNTGELFF
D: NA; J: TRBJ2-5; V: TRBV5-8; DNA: TGTGCCAGCAGCCCAGATATTACCGGGTCGGGGGAGACCCAGTACTTC; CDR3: CASSPDITGSGETQYF
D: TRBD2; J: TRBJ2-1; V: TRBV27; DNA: TGTGCCAGCAGTTCCTGGGGGACTAGGAACAATGAGCAGTTCTTC; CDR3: CASSSWGTRNNEQFF
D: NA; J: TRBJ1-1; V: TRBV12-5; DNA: TGTGCTAGTGGTTTAAGTGGGGGGACTGAAGCTTTCTTT; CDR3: CASGLSGGTEAFF
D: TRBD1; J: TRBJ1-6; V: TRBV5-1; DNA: TGCGCCAGCAGCTTCAAACCCCGGGACAGGGATAATTCACCCCTCCACTTT; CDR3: CASSFKPRDRDNSPLHF
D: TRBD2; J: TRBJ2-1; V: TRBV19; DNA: TGTGCCAGTAGTATAACCCTAGGACTAGGATCGGGTGAGCAGTTCTTC; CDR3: CASSITLGLGSGEQFF
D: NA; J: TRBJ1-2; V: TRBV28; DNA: TGTGCCAGCAGCCCTCCGGGGGCGCAAGGCTACACCTTC; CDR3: CASSPPGAQGYTF
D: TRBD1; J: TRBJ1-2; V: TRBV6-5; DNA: TGTGCCAGCAGCAAGACAGGGGTCGGCTACACCTTC; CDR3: CASSKTGVGYTF
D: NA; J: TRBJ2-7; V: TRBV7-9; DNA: TGTGCCAGCAGCTCTACCCCCCGACACGAGCAGTACTTC; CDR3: CASSSTPRHEQYF